This is a list of T cell receptor beta chains from one sample in a study of cytomegalovirus exposure and HLA in healthy donors. TCRdb's copy holds only in-frame clones and misses some; the assay was immunoSEQ multiplex PCR. Among about 160,000 clones listed, roughly 78% were seen once. Sequencing was carried out using PBMCs. The receptors originated from a middle-aged woman in good health and CMV-seronegative. Both conserved end residues are part of each CDR3. A D gene is named only where the DNA matches it firmly. The size entry is marked missing in some rows and otherwise reads once, few, many or a size class.

abundance: few
v_gene: TRBV4-1
d_gene: TRBD1
j_gene: TRBJ1-1
CDR3nt: TGCGCCAGCAGTTATATATCCGGGACAGCGAACACTGAAGCTTTCTTT
CDR3aa: CASSYISGTANTEAFF

abundance: -
v_gene: TRBV6-5
d_gene: -
j_gene: TRBJ1-2
CDR3nt: TGTGCCAGCACCCAACGAGAGGGTATACGCTACACCTTC
CDR3aa: CASTQREGIRYTF

abundance: few
v_gene: TRBV29-1
d_gene: -
j_gene: TRBJ1-1
CDR3nt: TGCAGCGTTGGTGAGGAGAACACTGAAGCTTTCTTT
CDR3aa: CSVGEENTEAFF

abundance: -
v_gene: TRBV27
d_gene: -
j_gene: TRBJ1-1
CDR3nt: TGTGCCAGCACCCCCACAGCGAGGACAGTGAACACTGAAGCTTTCTTT
CDR3aa: CASTPTARTVNTEAFF

abundance: once
v_gene: TRBV19
d_gene: TRBD2
j_gene: TRBJ2-3
CDR3nt: TGTGCCAGTAGGACACCCCCGGGACTAGGGGGGACAGATACGCAGTATTTT
CDR3aa: CASRTPPGLGGTDTQYF

abundance: -
v_gene: TRBV29-1
d_gene: -
j_gene: TRBJ1-2
CDR3nt: TGCAGCGTCACTGACCGCCCAGGTGTGGATGGCTACACCTTC
CDR3aa: CSVTDRPGVDGYTF

abundance: -
v_gene: TRBV18
d_gene: TRBD1
j_gene: TRBJ1-4
CDR3nt: TGTGCCAGCTCACCCAATCCGACAGGGTCCGAAAAACTGTTTTTT
CDR3aa: CASSPNPTGSEKLFF

abundance: -
v_gene: TRBV2
d_gene: -
j_gene: TRBJ1-2
CDR3nt: TGTGCCAGCAGTGACAGCGCCGGTTATGGCTACACCTTC
CDR3aa: CASSDSAGYGYTF

abundance: -
v_gene: TRBV13
d_gene: TRBD2
j_gene: TRBJ2-1
CDR3nt: TGTGCCAGCAGCTACACGGGGGGGTACTTGAATGAGCAGTTCTTC
CDR3aa: CASSYTGGYLNEQFF

abundance: -
v_gene: TRBV5-1
d_gene: -
j_gene: TRBJ1-5
CDR3nt: TGCGCCAGCAGCTTGGAACACCTTTATAGCAATCAGCCCCAGCATTTT
CDR3aa: CASSLEHLYSNQPQHF